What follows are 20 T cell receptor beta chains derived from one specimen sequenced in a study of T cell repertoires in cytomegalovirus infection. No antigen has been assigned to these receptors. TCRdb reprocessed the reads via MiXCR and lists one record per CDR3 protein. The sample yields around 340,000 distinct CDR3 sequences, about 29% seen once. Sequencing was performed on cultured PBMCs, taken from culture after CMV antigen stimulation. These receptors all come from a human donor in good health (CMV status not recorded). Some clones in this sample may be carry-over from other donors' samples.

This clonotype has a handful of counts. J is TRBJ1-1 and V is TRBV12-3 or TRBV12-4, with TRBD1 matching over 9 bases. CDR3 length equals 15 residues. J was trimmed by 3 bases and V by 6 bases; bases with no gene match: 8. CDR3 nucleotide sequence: TGTGCCAGCAGATATACAGGGGGCAGGGACACTGAAGCTTTCTTT. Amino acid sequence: CASRYTGGRDTEAFF.

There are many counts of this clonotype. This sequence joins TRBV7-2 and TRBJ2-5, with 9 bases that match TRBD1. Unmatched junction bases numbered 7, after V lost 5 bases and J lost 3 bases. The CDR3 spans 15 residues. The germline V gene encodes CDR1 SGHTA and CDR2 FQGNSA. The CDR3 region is CASSLGQGREETQYF. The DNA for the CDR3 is TGTGCCAGCAGCCTAGGACAGGGGCGGGAAGAGACCCAGTACTTC.

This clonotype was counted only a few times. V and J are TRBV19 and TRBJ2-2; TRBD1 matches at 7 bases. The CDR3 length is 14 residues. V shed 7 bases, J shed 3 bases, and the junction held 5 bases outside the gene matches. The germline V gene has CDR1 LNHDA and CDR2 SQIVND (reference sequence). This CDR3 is CASIRDRHTGELFF. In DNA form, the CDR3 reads TGTGCCAGTATTCGGGACAGACACACCGGGGAGCTGTTTTTT.

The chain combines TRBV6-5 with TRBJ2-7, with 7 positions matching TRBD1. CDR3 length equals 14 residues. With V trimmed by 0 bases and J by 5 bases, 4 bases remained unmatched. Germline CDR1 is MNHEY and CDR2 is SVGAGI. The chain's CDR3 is CASSYSARGNEQYF. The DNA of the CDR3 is TGTGCCAGCAGTTACTCGGCCAGGGGGAACGAGCAGTACTTC.

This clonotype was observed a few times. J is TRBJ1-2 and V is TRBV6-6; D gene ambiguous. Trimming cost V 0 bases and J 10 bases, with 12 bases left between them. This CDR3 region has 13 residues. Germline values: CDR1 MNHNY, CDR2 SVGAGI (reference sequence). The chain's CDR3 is CASSYSPRLAYTF. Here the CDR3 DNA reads TGTGCCAGCAGTTACTCGCCCAGACTCGCCTACACCTTC.

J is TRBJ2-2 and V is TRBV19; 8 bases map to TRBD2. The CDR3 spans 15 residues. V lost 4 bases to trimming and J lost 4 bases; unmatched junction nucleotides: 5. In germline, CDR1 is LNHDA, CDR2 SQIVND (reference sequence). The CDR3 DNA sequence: TGTGCCAGTAGTACCAGCGGGAGAGTCACCGGGGAGCTGTTTTTT. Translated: CASSTSGRVTGELFF.

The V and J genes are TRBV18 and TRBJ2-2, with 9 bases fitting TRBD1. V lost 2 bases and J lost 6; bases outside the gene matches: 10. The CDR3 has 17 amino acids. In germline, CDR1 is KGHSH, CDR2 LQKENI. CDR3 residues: CASSPFTQGAHAGELFF. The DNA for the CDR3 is TGTGCCAGCTCACCATTTACACAGGGGGCACACGCCGGGGAGCTGTTTTTT.

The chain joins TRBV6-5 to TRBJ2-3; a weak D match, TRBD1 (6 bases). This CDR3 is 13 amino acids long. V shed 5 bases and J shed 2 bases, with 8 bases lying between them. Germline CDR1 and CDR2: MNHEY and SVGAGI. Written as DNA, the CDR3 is TGTGCCAGCAGTGAGGGGGTCACAGATACGCAGTATTTT. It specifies CASSEGVTDTQYF.

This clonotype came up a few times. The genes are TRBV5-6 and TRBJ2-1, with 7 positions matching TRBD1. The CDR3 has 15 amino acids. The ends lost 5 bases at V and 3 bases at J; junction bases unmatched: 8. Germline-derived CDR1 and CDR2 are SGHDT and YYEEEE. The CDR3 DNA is TGTGCCAGCAGTCTCGACAGGGTACTCTACAATGAGCAGTTCTTC. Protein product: CASSLDRVLYNEQFF.

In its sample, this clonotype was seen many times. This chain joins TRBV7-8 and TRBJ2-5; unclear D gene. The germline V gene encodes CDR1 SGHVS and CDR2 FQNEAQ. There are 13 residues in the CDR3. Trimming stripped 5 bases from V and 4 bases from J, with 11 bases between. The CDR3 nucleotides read TGTGCCAGCAGCATCTGGACCGGAGAGACCCAGTACTTC. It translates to CASSIWTGETQYF.

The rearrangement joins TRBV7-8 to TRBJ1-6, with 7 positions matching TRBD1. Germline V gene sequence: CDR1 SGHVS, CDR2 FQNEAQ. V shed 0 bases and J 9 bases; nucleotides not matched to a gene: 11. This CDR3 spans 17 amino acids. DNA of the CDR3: TGTGCCAGCAGCTTAGCTTCACCTCGCCAGGGGGTTTCACCCCTCCACTTT. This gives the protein CASSLASPRQGVSPLHF.

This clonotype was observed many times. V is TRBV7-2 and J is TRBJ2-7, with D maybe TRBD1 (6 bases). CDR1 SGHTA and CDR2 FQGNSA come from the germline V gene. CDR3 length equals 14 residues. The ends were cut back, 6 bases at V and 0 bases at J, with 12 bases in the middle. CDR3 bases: TGTGCCAGCAGTCGTGACAGGCTCTCCTACGAGCAGTACTTC. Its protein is CASSRDRLSYEQYF.

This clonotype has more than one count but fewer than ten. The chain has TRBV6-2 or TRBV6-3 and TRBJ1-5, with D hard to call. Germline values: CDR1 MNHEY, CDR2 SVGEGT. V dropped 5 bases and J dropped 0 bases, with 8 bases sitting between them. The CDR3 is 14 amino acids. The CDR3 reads CASSRTDSNQPQHF. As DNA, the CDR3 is TGTGCCAGCAGTCGTACGGATAGCAATCAGCCCCAGCATTTT.

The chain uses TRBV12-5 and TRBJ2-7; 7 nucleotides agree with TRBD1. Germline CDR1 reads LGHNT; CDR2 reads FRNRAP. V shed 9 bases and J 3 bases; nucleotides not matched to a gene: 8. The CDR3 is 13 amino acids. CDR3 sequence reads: CASGRGGIYEQYF. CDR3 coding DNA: TGTGCTAGCGGCCGAGGGGGCATCTACGAGCAGTACTTC.

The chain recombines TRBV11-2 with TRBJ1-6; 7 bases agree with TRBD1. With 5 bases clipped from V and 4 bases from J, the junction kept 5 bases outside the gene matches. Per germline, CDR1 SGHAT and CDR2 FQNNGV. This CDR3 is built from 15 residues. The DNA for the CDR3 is TGTGCCAGCAGCGCCCGACAGGGATATAATTCACCCCTCCACTTT. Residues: CASSARQGYNSPLHF.

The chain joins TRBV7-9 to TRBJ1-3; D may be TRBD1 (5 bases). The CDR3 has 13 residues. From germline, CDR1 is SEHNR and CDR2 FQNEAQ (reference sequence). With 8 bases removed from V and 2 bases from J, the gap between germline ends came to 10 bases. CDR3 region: CASQGGTGNTIYF. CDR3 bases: TGTGCCAGCCAGGGAGGCACTGGAAACACCATATATTTT.

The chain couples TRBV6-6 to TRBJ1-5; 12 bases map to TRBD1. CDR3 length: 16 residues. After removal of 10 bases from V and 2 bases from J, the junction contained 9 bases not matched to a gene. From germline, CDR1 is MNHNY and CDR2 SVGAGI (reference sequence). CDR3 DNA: TGTGCCATCCGGGACAGGGGGCGGAACGGCAATCAGCCCCAGCATTTT. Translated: CAIRDRGRNGNQPQHF.

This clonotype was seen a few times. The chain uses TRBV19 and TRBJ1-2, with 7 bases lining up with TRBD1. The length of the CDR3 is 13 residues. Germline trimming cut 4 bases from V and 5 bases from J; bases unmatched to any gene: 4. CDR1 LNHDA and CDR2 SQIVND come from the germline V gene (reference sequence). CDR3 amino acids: CASSKGQQYGYTF. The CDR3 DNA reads TGTGCCAGTAGTAAGGGACAGCAATATGGCTACACCTTC. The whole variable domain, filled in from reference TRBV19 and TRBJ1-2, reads DGGITQSPKYLFRKEGQNVTLSCEQNLNHDAMYWYRQDPGQGLRLIYYSQIVNDFQKGDIAEGYSVSREKKESFPLTVTSAQKNPTAFYLCASSKGQQYGYTFGSGTRLTVV.

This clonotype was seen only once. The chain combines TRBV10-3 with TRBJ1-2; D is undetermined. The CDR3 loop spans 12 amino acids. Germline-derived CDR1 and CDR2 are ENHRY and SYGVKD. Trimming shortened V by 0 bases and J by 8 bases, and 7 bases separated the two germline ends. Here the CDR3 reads CAISESPYGYTF. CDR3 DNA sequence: TGTGCCATCAGTGAGTCACCCTACGGCTACACCTTC.

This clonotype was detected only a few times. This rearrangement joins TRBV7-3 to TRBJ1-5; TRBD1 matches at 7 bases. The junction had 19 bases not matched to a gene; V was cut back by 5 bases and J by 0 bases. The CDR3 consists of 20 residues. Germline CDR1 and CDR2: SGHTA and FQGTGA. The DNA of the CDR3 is TGTGCCAGCAGCCGAAATCACGGGGACAGCAGAAAGTATAGCAATCAGCCCCAGCATTTT. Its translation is CASSRNHGDSRKYSNQPQHF.